The sequence of this T cell receptor beta chain was determined in a study of shared clonotypes between healthy human individuals. TCRdb's copy holds only in-frame clones and misses some; the assay was immunoSEQ multiplex PCR. The sample records about 2,200,000 clones, about 93% being singletons. Selected positively for CCR7 and CD45RO-negative, naive CD8 cells excluded terminally differentiated effector memory CD45RA+ cells. J gave up 1 base and V 6 bases, and 12 bases lay outside the gene matches. Germline V gives CDR1 MNHEY, CDR2 SMNVEV (reference sequence). This CDR3 contains 20 residues. The sequencing sample was made of naive CD8+ T cells from PBMCs. The receptor was derived from a man aged 18 to 35 in good health. Some clones in this sample may be carry-over from other donors' samples. The chain uses TRBV27 and TRBJ2-1, with 16 bases that match TRBD2. The CDR3 protein is CASSPFAGLAGGGSYNEQFF. As DNA, the CDR3 is TGTGCCAGCAGCCCTTTTGCGGGACTAGCGGGAGGGGGTTCCTACAATGAGCAGTTCTTC.